This is a list of T cell receptor beta chains from one sample in a study of radiotherapy plus CTLA-4 blockade in lung cancer. Assay: immunoSEQ multiplex PCR; the TCRdb copy retains only in-frame clones and omits some. This table holds some 66,000 clones, around 86% found once. Sequencing used peripheral blood, obtained from a patient treated with radiotherapy plus ipilimumab. The receptors were sampled from a human donor with non-small cell lung cancer who had a partial response to radiotherapy plus ipilimumab. The CDR3 runs from the conserved cysteine through the conserved F or W. D genes are given only for firm matches. Size is stated for part of the rows, as once, few or many counts, or as a class when the clone is expanded.

>TRBV21-1|.|.|TRBJ2-7
TGTGCCAGCAGCAATTCCCCCCTAGCGGGAGGAAACGAGCAGTACTTC
CASSNSPLAGGNEQYF
>TRBV6-5|.|.|TRBJ1-2
TGTGCCAGCAGTCCTGAAACAGGGTATGGCTACACCTTC
CASSPETGYGYTF
>TRBV5-4|TRBD1|.|TRBJ1-1
TGTGCCAGCAGCTCCGCCCGGGACAGGGGCACTGAAGCTTTCTTT
CASSSARDRGTEAFF
>TRBV19|.|.|TRBJ2-3
TGTGCCAGTAGTCCAGGGGCAGATACGCAGTATTTT
CASSPGADTQYF
>TRBV7-9|TRBD2|.|TRBJ2-1
TGTGCCAGCAGCTCCCCTCCGGGGGGAACGGGCAATGAGCAGTTCTTC
CASSSPPGGTGNEQFF
>TRBV21-1|.|.|TRBJ1-5
TGTGCCAGCATCCCGGACAGGGTTGATCAGCCCCAGCATTTT
CASIPDRVDQPQHF
>TRBV5-1|.|.|TRBJ1-3
TGCGCCAGCAGCTCGCATCAGGGGCCTGGAAACACCATATATTTT
CASSSHQGPGNTIYF
>TRBV6-6|.|many|TRBJ2-1
TGTGCCAGCAGCTCCATCGGTCCCTACAATGAGCAGTTCTTC
CASSSIGPYNEQFF
>TRBV9|TRBD2|.|TRBJ2-2
TGTGCCAGCAGCCTCACCAGCGGGAGATTCACCGGGGAGCTGTTTTTT
CASSLTSGRFTGELFF
>TRBV10-1|.|.|TRBJ2-3
TGCGCCAGCAGCCCGTTACAGGGACCAGATACGCAGTATTTT
CASSPLQGPDTQYF
>TRBV15|TRBD1|.|TRBJ2-7
TGTGCCACCAGCAGACGACAGGGGTTAGGCTACGAGCAGTACTTC
CATSRRQGLGYEQYF
>TRBV29-1|.|once|TRBJ2-1
TGCAGCGTTGAGCCCCAGGGTCACTACAATGAGCAGTTCTTC
CSVEPQGHYNEQFF
>TRBV9|.|.|TRBJ2-5
TGTGCCAGCAGCCGAGCGCCCCACGAGACCCAGTACTTC
CASSRAPHETQYF
>TRBV6-5|.|.|TRBJ1-2
TGTGCCAGCATTCTAACAGAGACGTATGGCTACACCTTC
CASILTETYGYTF
>TRBV5-1|.|.|TRBJ1-1
TGCGCCAGCAGCTTGGCCTTAAGAACCTGGGGGGACACTGAAGCTTTCTTT
CASSLALRTWGDTEAFF
>TRBV2|TRBD1|.|TRBJ2-7
TGTGCCAGCGACAGGGGGCCCTCCTACGAGCAGTACTTC
CASDRGPSYEQYF
>TRBV29-1|.|.|TRBJ2-7
TGCAGCGTTGAAGTTGGGACACGAAGGGGATACGAGCAGTACTTC
CSVEVGTRRGYEQYF
>TRBV4-1|.|few|TRBJ2-7
TGCGCCAGCAGCCAGGGCGGGACCGTTCCTTACGAGCAGTACTTC
CASSQGGTVPYEQYF
>TRBV6-1|TRBD1|.|TRBJ2-2
TGTGCCAGCAGTGAGGCGGGACAGGGGTCCGGGGAGCTGTTTTTT
CASSEAGQGSGELFF
>TRBV29-1|TRBD1|.|TRBJ1-3
TGCAGCGTGGATGGACAGGGGGCGAGGGGAAACACCATATATTTT
CSVDGQGARGNTIYF
>TRBV2|.|few|TRBJ1-5
TGTGCCAGCATACTTGACAGATATAGCAATCAGCCCCAGCATTTT
CASILDRYSNQPQHF
>TRBV19|.|.|TRBJ1-2
TGTGCCAGTAGTATAGTGGCGGGCTCCGGTGGCTACACCTTC
CASSIVAGSGGYTF
>TRBV14|.|.|TRBJ2-5
TGTGCCAGCAGCCCCCTGCGGGGGCCCCGGCTCTTGGAAGAGACCCAGTACTTC
CASSPLRGPRLLEETQYF
>TRBV30|.|once|TRBJ1-6
TGTGCCTGGAATACAGACAGGTTGGATTCACCCCTCCACTTT
CAWNTDRLDSPLHF
>TRBV7-3|TRBD2|.|TRBJ2-1
TGTGCCAGCAGCTTAACACCAGCGGGAGGTACGGTGAAGGGTGAGCAGTTCTTC
CASSLTPAGGTVKGEQFF
>TRBV5-1|.|.|TRBJ1-5
TGCGCCAGCAGCTTGGCAGGGAAGGAGCCCCAGCATTTT
CASSLAGKEPQHF
>TRBV6-1|TRBD2|.|TRBJ2-5
TGTGCCAGCAACCCTAGCGGGGGCCAAGAGACCCAGTACTTC
CASNPSGGQETQYF
>TRBV2|TRBD1|.|TRBJ2-2
TGTGCCAGCAGTGGGGGGCAGGGGGCAACCGGGGAGCTGTTTTTT
CASSGGQGATGELFF
>TRBV6-6|TRBD1|.|TRBJ1-4
TGTGCCAGCAGTCTACGGACAGGCAATGAAAAACTGTTTTTT
CASSLRTGNEKLFF
>TRBV7-3|.|.|TRBJ1-1
TGTGCCAGCAGCTTAACAACAGGTGACACTGAAGCTTTCTTT
CASSLTTGDTEAFF
>TRBV9|.|.|TRBJ2-1
TGTGCCAGCAGCGTAGGGGGAGTAGCGTCCTACAATGAGCAGTTCTTC
CASSVGGVASYNEQFF
>TRBV4-2|TRBD2|.|TRBJ2-1
TGTGCCAGCAGCCAAGGGGGGGGACTAGTGGTGAATGAGCAGTTCTTC
CASSQGGGLVVNEQFF
>TRBV2|TRBD2|.|TRBJ2-2
TGTGCCAGCACCAGAGCGGGAGGACGGACCGGGGAGCTGTTTTTT
CASTRAGGRTGELFF
>TRBV27|.|.|TRBJ1-5
TGTGCCAGCAGTCCACCAGGAGGGACTAGCAATCAGCCCCAGCATTTT
CASSPPGGTSNQPQHF
>TRBV6-6|.|.|TRBJ1-5
TGTGCCAGCAGCTCACGAGGACAGAATAGCAATCAGCCCCAGCATTTT
CASSSRGQNSNQPQHF
>TRBV7-3|TRBD2|.|TRBJ2-5
TGTGCCAGCAGCTTCCAAGCGGGAGATGAGACCCAGTACTTC
CASSFQAGDETQYF
>TRBV4-1|.|.|TRBJ1-1
TGCGCCAGCAGCCAAGCGAGGGCTTCGAACACTGAAGCTTTCTTT
CASSQARASNTEAFF
>TRBV7-2|.|.|TRBJ2-1
TGTGCCAGCATCGAGCCCGGACAGTACGAGCAGTTCTTC
CASIEPGQYEQFF
>TRBV7-3|.|few|TRBJ2-2
TGTGCCAGCAGCCTCACACTATACACCGGGGAGCTGTTTTTT
CASSLTLYTGELFF
>TRBV7-8|TRBD1|.|TRBJ1-4
TGTGCCAGCAGTCGCGACAGGGTAGAAAAACTGTTTTTT
CASSRDRVEKLFF
>TRBV19|TRBD1|.|TRBJ1-1
TGTGCCAGTAGTTCTCACAGGGGAGGTCACACTGAAGCTTTCTTT
CASSSHRGGHTEAFF
>TRBV29-1|.|.|TRBJ1-1
TGCAGCGTTGAAGAGGCTGGAGCTTTCTTT
CSVEEAGAFF
>TRBV18|.|.|TRBJ1-5
TGTGCCAGCTCGACGGGTAGCAATCAGCCCCAGCATTTT
CASSTGSNQPQHF
>TRBV9|.|few|TRBJ2-7
TGTGCCAGCAGCGTAGTGTCGAGCCAAGAGCAGTACTTC
CASSVVSSQEQYF
>TRBV9|.|once|TRBJ2-3
TGTGCCAGCAGCTCTCCGGGACACCACACAGATACGCAGTATTTT
CASSSPGHHTDTQYF
>TRBV19|TRBD1|.|TRBJ1-1
TGTGCCAGTAGTATCCGGACAGGATCAACCTCGAACACTGAAGCTTTCTTT
CASSIRTGSTSNTEAFF
>TRBV11-2|.|.|TRBJ1-2
TGTGCCAGCAGCCGCAACCCCGGGTCCACCTATGGCTACACCTTC
CASSRNPGSTYGYTF
>TRBV29-1|TRBD2|.|TRBJ2-1
TGCAGCGGGACTAGCGGGGGACGAAATTACAATGAGCAGTTCTTC
CSGTSGGRNYNEQFF
>TRBV5-1|TRBD2|.|TRBJ2-1
TGCGCCAGCAGCCAGGGACTAGCCGAATACAATGAGCAGTTCTTC
CASSQGLAEYNEQFF
>TRBV18|.|.|TRBJ2-1
TGTGCCAGCTCGAAAGGAGGTAATGAGCAGTTCTTC
CASSKGGNEQFF
>TRBV5-5|.|.|TRBJ2-7
TGTGCCAGCAGCCTCCCCCCAGGGCGCTACGAGCAGTACTTC
CASSLPPGRYEQYF
>TRBV2|.|once|TRBJ2-6
TGTGCCAGCAGACAATCCGGGACAGGGGCCAACGTCCTGACTTTC
CASRQSGTGANVLTF
>TRBV19|TRBD1|.|TRBJ1-5
TGTGCCAGTAGACCCGGGACAGGGCGGTATCAGCCCCAGCATTTT
CASRPGTGRYQPQHF
>TRBV6-5|TRBD2|.|TRBJ2-7
TGTGCCAGCTCAACTCCGAGGGAGGGCTCCTACGAGCAGTACTTC
CASSTPREGSYEQYF
>TRBV9|.|.|TRBJ2-1
TGTGCCAGCAGCGTAGTTGGCGGTAGCTCCTACAATGAGCAGTTCTTC
CASSVVGGSSYNEQFF